The 4 T cell receptor beta chains listed next were all sequenced from one sample in a study of cytomegalovirus exposure and HLA in healthy donors. It was with 60 Vbeta and 13 Jbeta primers that the PCR ran. Generated by immunoSEQ multiplex PCR, the TCRdb table keeps only in-frame clones and is missing some. The sample contains about 130,000 clones, less than 85% of which appear only once. The sequenced material came from PBMCs. These receptor sequences come from a man aged 25 to 40 in good health and CMV-seropositive.

The CDR3 bases are TGCGCCAGCAGCCAGGAGACAGGCCTGACTGAAGCTTTCTTT. Residues: CASSQETGLTEAFF. This chain uses TRBV4-1 with TRBJ1-1; the D gene is possibly TRBD1 (6 bases). The CDR3 has 14 amino acids. Trimming pared 3 bases from V and 5 bases from J, leaving 13 bases between. Germline CDR1 is MGHRA and CDR2 is YSYEKL.

DNA for the CDR3: TGCAGCGCGGCAGGGGAAGGCTACGAGCAGTACTTC. Encoded protein: CSAAGEGYEQYF. The V call is TRBV29-1, the J call TRBJ2-7; D is possibly TRBD1 (6 bases). With 7 bases removed from V and 3 bases from J, the gap between germline ends came to 13 bases. The germline V gene encodes CDR1 SQVTM and CDR2 ANQGSEA. This CDR3 contains 12 residues.

J is TRBJ1-1 and V is TRBV1; the table's D call of TRBD1 was not tested on the DNA. TRBV1 is listed as a pseudogene. This CDR3 has 15 amino acids. The CDR3 region has the DNA TGCACCAGCAGCCCCCGGACAGGAGGTCGCGCTGAAGCTTTCTTT. Its translation is CTSSPRTGGRAEAFF.

The rearrangement links TRBV6-5 to TRBJ1-3; D may be TRBD1 (6 bases). Trimming shortened V by 6 bases and J by 11 bases, and 11 bases separated the two germline ends. CDR1 and CDR2 (germline): MNHEY, SVGAGI. The CDR3 is 11 amino acids. CDR3 amino acids: CASRNRAAIYF. The CDR3 region has the DNA TGTGCCAGCAGGAACAGGGCGGCCATATATTTT.